This TCR beta chain was recorded in a study of T-cell memory formation after mild COVID-19. The study's findings and limits: Within pre-infection memory, some responding clones were found, suggesting cross-reactive memory joined. Contracting CD8+ clones were enriched in EMRA, CD4+ mainly in CM and EM. Clones contracting across day 15 to 85 had a balanced CD4/CD8 profile; later expanding clones leaned CD4+.

Per the germline V gene, CDR1 is SGHAT and CDR2 is FQNNGV. CDR3 length: 14 residues. Trimming removed 5 bases from V and 7 bases from J; junction bases left unmatched: 7. TCRalpha and TCRbeta libraries used 5'RACE with constant-segment primers and UMIs. TCRdb recomputed calls from the 5' RACE reads with MiXCR, one row per CDR3 protein. The profile shows 200,000 to 250,000 distinct CDR3 sequences, more than 8% of them singletons. Concerning this clonotype itself: Its antigen is unknown.

The sequence was collected from a man aged 18 to 29 who had mild COVID-19 (a few samples of this study predate the infection). Cell type and time point are not known. The sequenced material came from PBMCs or a T cell subset sorted from them (not recorded which). V is TRBV11-2 and J is TRBJ2-4; 8 bases align to TRBD2. This CDR3 reads CASSPEAGVNIQYF. The CDR3 region has the DNA TGTGCCAGCAGCCCCGAAGCGGGGGTGAACATTCAGTACTTC.